This TCR beta chain came from a study of blood T cells in healthy people across ages. Across the study: Capture via template switching afforded approximately one barcoded beta molecule per two T cells.

This clonotype was found many times. Per germline, CDR1 SGHDT and CDR2 YYEEEE. The CDR3 is 15 amino acids. V was pared by 0 bases and J by 7 bases, with 11 bases between. Then a second PCR, running about 6 to 12 cycles, was carried out with a sample-barcoded 5' primer and a J-beta primer mix. TCRdb fed the 5' RACE reads into MiXCR, producing one record per CDR3 protein. Here the sample spans approximately 700,000 distinct CDR3 sequences, approximately 29% being singletons. The chain employs TRBV5-6 and TRBJ1-6, with D possibly matching TRBD1 (6 bases). Sequencing used blood. The sequence came from an elderly woman in good health. The CDR3 nucleotides are TGTGCCAGCAGCTTGGATCGGACAGAGAATTCACCCCTCCACTTT. Its protein product is CASSLDRTENSPLHF.